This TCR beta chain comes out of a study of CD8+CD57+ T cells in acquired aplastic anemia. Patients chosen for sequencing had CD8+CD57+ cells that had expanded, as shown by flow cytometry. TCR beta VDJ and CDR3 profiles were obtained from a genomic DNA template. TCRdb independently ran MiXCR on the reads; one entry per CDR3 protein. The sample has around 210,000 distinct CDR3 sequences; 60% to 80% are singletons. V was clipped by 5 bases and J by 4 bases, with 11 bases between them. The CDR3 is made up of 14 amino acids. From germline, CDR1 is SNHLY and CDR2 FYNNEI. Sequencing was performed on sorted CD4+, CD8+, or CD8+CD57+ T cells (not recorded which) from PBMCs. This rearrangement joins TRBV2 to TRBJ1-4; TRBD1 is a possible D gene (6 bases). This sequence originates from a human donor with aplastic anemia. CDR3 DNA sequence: TGTGCCAGCAGTCTCGGACAGTTTAATGAAAAACTGTTTTTT. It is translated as CASSLGQFNEKLFF.